This TCR beta chain originates from a study of breast tumors, draining lymph nodes, adjacent tissues. TCRdb fed the multiplex PCR reads into MiXCR, producing one record per CDR3 protein. The profile covers around 290,000 distinct CDR3 sequences, with over 30% appearing a single time and 0.85% to 1.3% taken by the ten largest. General study points: Findings are consistent with lymph node origin and intratumoral expansion of most tumor T cells. Compared with lymph nodes, tumors were less diverse; compared with nontumor tissue, more. That most tumor T cells come from lymph nodes remained unproven. Luminal-like breast cancer showed significantly higher tumor–nontumor repertoire similarity than basal-like.

Samples came from axillary lymph nodes draining the breast cancer. Concerning this clonotype: The target antigen is unknown.

The receptor was derived from a female donor with breast cancer. Some clones in this sample may be carry-over from other donors' samples. Sequenced input: axillary lymph node tissue.

In DNA form, the CDR3 reads TGTGCCAGCAGTGAGACAGGGAGCGTACAGGGCCATTGGGAAAAACTGTTTTTT. It is translated as CASSETGSVQGHWEKLFF. This chain uses TRBV2 with TRBJ1-4; 7 bases map to TRBD1. The CDR3 covers 18 residues. The germline V gene has CDR1 SNHLY and CDR2 FYNNEI. The V and J ends lost 3 bases and 8 bases, in that order; junction bases with no gene match: 18.